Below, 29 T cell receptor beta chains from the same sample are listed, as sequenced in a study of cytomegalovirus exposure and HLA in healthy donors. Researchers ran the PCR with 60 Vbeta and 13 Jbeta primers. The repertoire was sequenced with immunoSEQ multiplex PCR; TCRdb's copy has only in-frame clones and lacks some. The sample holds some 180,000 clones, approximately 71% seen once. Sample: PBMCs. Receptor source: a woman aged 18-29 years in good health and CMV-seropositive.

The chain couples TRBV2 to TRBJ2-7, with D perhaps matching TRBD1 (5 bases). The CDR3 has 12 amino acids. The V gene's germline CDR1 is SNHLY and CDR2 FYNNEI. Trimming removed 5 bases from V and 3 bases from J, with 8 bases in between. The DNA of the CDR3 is TGTGCCAGCAGTTCCGACAGCTACGAGCAGTACTTC. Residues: CASSSDSYEQYF.

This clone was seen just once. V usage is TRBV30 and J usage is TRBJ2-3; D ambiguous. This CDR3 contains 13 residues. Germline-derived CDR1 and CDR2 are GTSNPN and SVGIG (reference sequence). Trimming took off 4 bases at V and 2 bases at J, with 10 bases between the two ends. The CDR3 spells CAWTGDITDTQYF. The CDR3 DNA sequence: TGTGCCTGGACCGGAGATATCACAGATACGCAGTATTTT.

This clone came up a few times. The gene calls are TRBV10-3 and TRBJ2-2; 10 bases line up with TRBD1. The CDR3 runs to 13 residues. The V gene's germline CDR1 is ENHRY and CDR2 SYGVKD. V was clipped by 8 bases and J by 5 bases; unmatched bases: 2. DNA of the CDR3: TGTGCCATCGGGGACAGGGGAACCGGGGAGCTGTTTTTT. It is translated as CAIGDRGTGELFF.

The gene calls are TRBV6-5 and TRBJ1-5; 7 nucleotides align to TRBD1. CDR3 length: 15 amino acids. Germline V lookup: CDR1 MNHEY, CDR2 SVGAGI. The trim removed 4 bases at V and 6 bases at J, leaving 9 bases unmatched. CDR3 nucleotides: TGTGCCAGCAGTTCCATCAGGGGGGTTGGTCAGCCCCAGCATTTT. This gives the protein CASSSIRGVGQPQHF.

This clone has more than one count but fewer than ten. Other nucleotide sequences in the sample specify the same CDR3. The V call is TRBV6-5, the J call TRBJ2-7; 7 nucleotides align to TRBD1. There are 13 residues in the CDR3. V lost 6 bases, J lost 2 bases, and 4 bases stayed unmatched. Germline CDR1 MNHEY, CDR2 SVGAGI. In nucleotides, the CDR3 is TGTGCCAGCAGCCCGGGACAGACCTACGAGCAGTACTTC. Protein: CASSPGQTYEQYF.

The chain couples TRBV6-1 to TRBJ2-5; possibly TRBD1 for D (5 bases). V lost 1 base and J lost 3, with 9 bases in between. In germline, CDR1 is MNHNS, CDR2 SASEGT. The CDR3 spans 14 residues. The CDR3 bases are TGTGCCAGCAGTGAAGGGGGCTCTGAAGAGACCCAGTACTTC. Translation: CASSEGGSEETQYF.

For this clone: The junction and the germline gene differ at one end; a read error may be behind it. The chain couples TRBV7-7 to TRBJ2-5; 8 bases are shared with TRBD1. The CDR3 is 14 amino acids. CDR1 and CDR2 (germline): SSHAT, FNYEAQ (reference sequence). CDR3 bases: TGTGCTAGCAGCTCCGACAGGGGCCAAGAGACCCAGTACTTC. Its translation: CASSSDRGQETQYF.

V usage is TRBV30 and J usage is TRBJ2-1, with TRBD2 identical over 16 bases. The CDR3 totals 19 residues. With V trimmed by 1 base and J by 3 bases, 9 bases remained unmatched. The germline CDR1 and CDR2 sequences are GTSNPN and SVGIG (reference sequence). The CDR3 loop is CAWSGGLAGGPRDYNEQFF. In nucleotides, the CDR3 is TGTGCCTGGAGTGGGGGACTAGCGGGGGGGCCTAGGGACTACAATGAGCAGTTCTTC.

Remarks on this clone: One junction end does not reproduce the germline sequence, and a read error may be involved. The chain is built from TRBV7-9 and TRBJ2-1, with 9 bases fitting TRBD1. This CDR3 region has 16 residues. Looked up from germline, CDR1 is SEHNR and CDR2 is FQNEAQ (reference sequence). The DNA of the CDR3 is TGTTCCAGCAGCTCCCCACCGGGACAGGGCCTCAATGAGCAGTTCTTC. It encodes CSSSSPPGQGLNEQFF.

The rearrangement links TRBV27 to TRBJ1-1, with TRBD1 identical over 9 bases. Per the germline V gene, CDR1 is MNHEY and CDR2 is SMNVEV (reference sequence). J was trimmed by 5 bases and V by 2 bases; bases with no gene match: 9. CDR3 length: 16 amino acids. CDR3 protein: CASSLSSYRGPTEAFF. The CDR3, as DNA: TGTGCCAGCAGTTTAAGTTCCTACAGGGGGCCAACTGAAGCTTTCTTT.

CDR3 sequence reads: CSVTGGVNTEAFF. The CDR3 DNA reads as TGCAGCGTGACCGGGGGGGTGAACACTGAAGCTTTCTTT. V usage is TRBV29-1 and J usage is TRBJ1-1, with a possible D match to TRBD1 (5 bases). Germline V CDR1 and CDR2: SQVTM, ANQGSEA. The CDR3 consists of 13 residues. V was shortened by 6 bases and J by 0 bases, with 11 bases between the two germline ends.

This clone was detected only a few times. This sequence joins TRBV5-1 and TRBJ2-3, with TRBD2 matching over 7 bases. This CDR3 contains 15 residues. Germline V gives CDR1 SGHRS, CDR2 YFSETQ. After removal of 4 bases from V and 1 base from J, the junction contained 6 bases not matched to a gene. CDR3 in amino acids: CASSQTLAGTDTQYF. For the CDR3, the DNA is TGCGCCAGCAGCCAGACTCTAGCGGGCACAGATACGCAGTATTTT.

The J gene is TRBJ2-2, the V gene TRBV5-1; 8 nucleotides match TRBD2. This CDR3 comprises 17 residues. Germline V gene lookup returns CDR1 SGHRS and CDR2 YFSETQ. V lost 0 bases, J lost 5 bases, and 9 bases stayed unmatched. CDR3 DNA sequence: TGCGCCAGCAGCTTGGAGTCAGTTAGCGGGAAGACCGGGGAGCTGTTTTTT. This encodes CASSLESVSGKTGELFF.

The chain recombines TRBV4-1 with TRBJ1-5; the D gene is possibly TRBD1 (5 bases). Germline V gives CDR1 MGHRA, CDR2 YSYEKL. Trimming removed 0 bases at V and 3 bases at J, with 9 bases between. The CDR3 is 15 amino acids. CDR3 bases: TGCGCCAGCAGCCAAGATCGGGGGTACAATCAGCCCCAGCATTTT. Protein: CASSQDRGYNQPQHF.

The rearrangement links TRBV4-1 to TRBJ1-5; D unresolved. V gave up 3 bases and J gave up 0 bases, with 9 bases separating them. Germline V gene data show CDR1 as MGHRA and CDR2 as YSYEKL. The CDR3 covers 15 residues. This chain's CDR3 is CASSQEVYSNQPQHF. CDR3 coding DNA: TGCGCCAGCAGCCAGGAGGTTTATAGCAATCAGCCCCAGCATTTT.

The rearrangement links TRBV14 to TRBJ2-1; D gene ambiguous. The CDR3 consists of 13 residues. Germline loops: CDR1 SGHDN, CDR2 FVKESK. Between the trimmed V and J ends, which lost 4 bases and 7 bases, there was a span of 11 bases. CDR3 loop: CASSRAFLNEQFF. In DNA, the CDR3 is TGTGCCAGCAGCCGGGCGTTTTTAAATGAGCAGTTCTTC.

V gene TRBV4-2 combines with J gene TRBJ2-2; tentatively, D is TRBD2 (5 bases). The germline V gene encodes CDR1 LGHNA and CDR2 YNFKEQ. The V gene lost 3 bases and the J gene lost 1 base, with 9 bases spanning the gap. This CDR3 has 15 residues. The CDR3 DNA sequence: TGTGCCAGCAGCCAGAGGGCCATGAACACCGGGGAGCTGTTTTTT. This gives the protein CASSQRAMNTGELFF.

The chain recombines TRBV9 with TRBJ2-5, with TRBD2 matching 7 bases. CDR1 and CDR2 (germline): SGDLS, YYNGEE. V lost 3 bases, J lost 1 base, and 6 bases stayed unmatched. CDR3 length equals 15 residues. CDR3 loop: CASSATGGSQETQYF. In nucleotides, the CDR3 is TGTGCCAGCAGCGCGACGGGGGGATCCCAAGAGACCCAGTACTTC.

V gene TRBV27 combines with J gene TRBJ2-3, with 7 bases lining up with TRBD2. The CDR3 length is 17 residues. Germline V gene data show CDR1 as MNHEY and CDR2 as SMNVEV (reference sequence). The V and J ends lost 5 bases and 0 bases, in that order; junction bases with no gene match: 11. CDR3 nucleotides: TGTGCCAGCAGTGGGGAACGGGGGGTCTCTAGCACAGATACGCAGTATTTT. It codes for CASSGERGVSSTDTQYF.

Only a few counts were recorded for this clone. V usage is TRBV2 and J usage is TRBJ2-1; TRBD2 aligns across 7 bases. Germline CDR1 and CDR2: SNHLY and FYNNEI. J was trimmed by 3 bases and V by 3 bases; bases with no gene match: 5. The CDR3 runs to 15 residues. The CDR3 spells CASSDWGGDYNEQFF. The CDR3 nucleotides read TGTGCCAGCAGTGATTGGGGGGGGGACTACAATGAGCAGTTCTTC.

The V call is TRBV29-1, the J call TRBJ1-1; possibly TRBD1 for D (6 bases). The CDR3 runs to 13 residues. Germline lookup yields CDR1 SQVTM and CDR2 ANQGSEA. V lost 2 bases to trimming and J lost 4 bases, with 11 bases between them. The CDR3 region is CSVEQGRLTEAFF. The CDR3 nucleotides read TGCAGCGTTGAACAGGGGCGGCTCACTGAAGCTTTCTTT.

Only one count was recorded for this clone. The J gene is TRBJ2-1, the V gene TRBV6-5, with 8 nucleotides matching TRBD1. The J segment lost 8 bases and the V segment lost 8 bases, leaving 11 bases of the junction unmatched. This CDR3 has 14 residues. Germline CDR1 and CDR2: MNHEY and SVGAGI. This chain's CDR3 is CASAQDRALDEQFF. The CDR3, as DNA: TGTGCCAGCGCACAGGACAGGGCTTTGGATGAGCAGTTCTTC.

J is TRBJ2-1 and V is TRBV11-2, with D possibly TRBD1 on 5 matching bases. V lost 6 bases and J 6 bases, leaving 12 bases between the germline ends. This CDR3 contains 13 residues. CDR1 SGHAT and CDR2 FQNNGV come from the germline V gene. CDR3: CASSPGWGNEQFF. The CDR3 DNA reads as TGTGCCAGCAGTCCAGGGTGGGGCAATGAGCAGTTCTTC. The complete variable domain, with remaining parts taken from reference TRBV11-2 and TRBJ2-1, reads EAGVAQSPRYKIIEKRQSVAFWCNPISGHATLYWYQQILGQGPKLLIQFQNNGVVDDSQLPKDRFSAERLKGVDSTLKIQPAKLEDSAVYLCASSPGWGNEQFFGPGTRLTVL.

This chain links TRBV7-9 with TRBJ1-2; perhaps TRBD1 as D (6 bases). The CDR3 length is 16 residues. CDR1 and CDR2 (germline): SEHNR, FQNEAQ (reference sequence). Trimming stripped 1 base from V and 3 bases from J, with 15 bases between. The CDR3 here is CASSLVPGEDYYGYTF. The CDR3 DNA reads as TGTGCCAGCAGCTTAGTCCCAGGGGAAGATTACTATGGCTACACCTTC.

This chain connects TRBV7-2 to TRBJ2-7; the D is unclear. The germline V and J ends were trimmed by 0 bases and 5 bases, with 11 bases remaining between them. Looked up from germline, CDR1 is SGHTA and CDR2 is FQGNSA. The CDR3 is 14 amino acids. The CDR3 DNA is TGTGCCAGCAGCTTAGCGCTAGGAACGCACGAGCAGTACTTC. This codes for CASSLALGTHEQYF.

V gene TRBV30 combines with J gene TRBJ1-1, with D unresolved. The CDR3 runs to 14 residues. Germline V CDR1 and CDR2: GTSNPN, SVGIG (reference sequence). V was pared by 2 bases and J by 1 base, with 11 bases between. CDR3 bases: TGTGCCTGGAGTACGTCTCCCGGGAACACTGAAGCTTTCTTT. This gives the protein CAWSTSPGNTEAFF.

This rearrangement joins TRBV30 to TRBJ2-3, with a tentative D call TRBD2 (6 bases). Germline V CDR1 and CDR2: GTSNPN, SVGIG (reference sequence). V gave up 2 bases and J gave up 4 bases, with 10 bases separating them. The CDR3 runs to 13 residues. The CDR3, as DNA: TGTGCCTGGAGTAGACTAGGGGCAGATACGCAGTATTTT. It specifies CAWSRLGADTQYF.

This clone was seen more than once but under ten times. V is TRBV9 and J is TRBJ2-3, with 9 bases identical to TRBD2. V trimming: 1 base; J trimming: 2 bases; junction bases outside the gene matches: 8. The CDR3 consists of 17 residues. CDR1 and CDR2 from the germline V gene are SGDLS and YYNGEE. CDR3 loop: CASSVQGLAGNTDTQYF. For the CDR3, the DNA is TGTGCCAGCAGCGTACAAGGGCTAGCGGGGAACACAGATACGCAGTATTTT.

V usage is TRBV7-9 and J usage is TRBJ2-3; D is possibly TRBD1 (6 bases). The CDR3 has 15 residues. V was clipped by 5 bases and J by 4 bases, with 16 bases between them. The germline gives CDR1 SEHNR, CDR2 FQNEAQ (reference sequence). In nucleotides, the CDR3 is TGTGCCAGCAGCCCAGAGGGGGATAGCCCAGATACGCAGTATTTT. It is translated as CASSPEGDSPDTQYF.